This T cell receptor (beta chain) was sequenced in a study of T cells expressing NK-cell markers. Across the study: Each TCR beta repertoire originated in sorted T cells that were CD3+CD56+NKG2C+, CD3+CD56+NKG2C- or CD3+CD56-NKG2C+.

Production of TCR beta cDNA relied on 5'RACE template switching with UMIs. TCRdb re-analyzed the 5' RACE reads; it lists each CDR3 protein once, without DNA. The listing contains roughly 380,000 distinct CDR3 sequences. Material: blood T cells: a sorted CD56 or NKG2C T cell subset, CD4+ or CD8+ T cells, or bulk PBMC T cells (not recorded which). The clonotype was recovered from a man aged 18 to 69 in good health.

This CDR3 is CASRRQGADLSEAFF. This sequence joins TRBV6-1 and TRBJ1-1; no DNA is available, so the TRBD1 call from TCRdb remains unchecked. The length of the CDR3 is 15 residues. Germline V gives CDR1 MNHNS, CDR2 SASEGT.